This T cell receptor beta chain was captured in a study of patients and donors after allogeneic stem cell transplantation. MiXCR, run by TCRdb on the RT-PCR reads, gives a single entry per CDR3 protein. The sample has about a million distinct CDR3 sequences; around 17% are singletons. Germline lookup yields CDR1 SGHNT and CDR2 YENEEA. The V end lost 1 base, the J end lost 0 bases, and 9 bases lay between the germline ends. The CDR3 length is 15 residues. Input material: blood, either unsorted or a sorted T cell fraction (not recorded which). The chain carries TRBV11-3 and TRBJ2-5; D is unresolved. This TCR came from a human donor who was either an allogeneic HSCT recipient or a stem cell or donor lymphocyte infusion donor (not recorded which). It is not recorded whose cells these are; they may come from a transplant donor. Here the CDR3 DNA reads TGTGCCAGCAGCTTAGGGGTGGGGAACCAAGAGACCCAGTACTTC. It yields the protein CASSLGVGNQETQYF.